These 25 T cell receptor beta chains were all obtained from the same sample, sequenced in a study of identical twins. From the 5' RACE reads, TCRdb called clonotypes with MiXCR, one entry per CDR3 protein. Of hundreds of thousands of distinct CDR3 sequences listed, roughly an eighth were seen once; the top ten hold around 1.6%. This same sample was also part of a study on yellow fever vaccine responses in identical twins.

The source material was PBMCs. The receptors here all came from a woman younger than 35 in good health.

V is TRBV13 and J is TRBJ1-5; 9 bases line up with TRBD1. With 3 bases clipped from V and 2 bases from J, the junction kept 5 bases outside the gene matches. Germline loops: CDR1 PRHDT, CDR2 FYEKMQ (reference sequence). This CDR3 has 16 amino acids. CDR3 loop: CASSFNRGLGNQPQHF. CDR3 in DNA: TGTGCCAGCAGCTTCAACAGGGGGCTAGGCAATCAGCCCCAGCATTTT.

This clonotype has a count of ten or more. The chain joins TRBV7-9 to TRBJ1-1; TRBD1 is a possible D gene (6 bases). The length of the CDR3 is 17 residues. Germline V gene sequence: CDR1 SEHNR, CDR2 FQNEAQ (reference sequence). Trimming removed 3 bases from V and 0 bases from J, with 17 bases in between. CDR3 nucleotides: TGTGCCAGCAGCTTGCATCCAGGGGCTACCATGAACACTGAAGCTTTCTTT. Protein sequence: CASSLHPGATMNTEAFF.

This clonotype was seen at least ten times. The V call is TRBV11-3, the J call TRBJ2-6; 8 nucleotides match TRBD1. CDR3 length: 17 amino acids. The germline CDR1 and CDR2 sequences are SGHNT and YENEEA. The V and J ends lost 5 bases and 0 bases, in that order; junction bases with no gene match: 6. Here the CDR3 DNA reads TGTGCCAGCAGCCTACGACAGGGGTCCTCTGGGGCCAACGTCCTGACTTTC. Translated, it gives CASSLRQGSSGANVLTF.

CDR3: CASSYSGRVATEAFF. As DNA, the CDR3 is TGTGCCAGCAGTTACTCGGGGAGGGTGGCCACTGAAGCTTTCTTT. The rearrangement uses TRBV6-5 and TRBJ1-1, with D unclear. This CDR3 has 15 amino acids. V lost 0 bases to trimming and J lost 4 bases, with 12 bases between them. Germline CDR1 and CDR2: MNHEY and SVGAGI.

The genes are TRBV4-1 and TRBJ2-2, with 8 positions matching TRBD1. The CDR3 is made up of 15 amino acids. V was pared by 1 base and J by 7 bases, with 5 bases of the junction left unmatched. Germline V lookup: CDR1 MGHRA, CDR2 YSYEKL. The CDR3 protein is CASSQGQGRVGELFF. In nucleotides, the CDR3 is TGCGCCAGCAGCCAAGGACAGGGGCGGGTCGGGGAGCTGTTTTTT.

This clonotype was observed a handful of times. V usage is TRBV10-3 and J usage is TRBJ2-6; D uncertain. There are 17 residues in the CDR3. Trimming removed 5 bases at V and 0 bases at J, with 14 bases between. In germline, CDR1 is ENHRY, CDR2 SYGVKD. As DNA, the CDR3 is TGTGCCATCAGTAAAGCAGATTTCGCCTCTGGGGCCAACGTCCTGACTTTC. Its translation is CAISKADFASGANVLTF.

The table lists this clonotype with a few counts. The chain uses TRBV4-1 and TRBJ2-3, with TRBD2 matching 11 bases. This CDR3 region has 16 residues. Germline V CDR1 and CDR2: MGHRA, YSYEKL. V lost 5 bases and J lost 1; bases outside the gene matches: 5. The CDR3 is CASSETSGTRTDTQYF. The CDR3 DNA follows: TGCGCCAGCAGCGAGACTAGCGGGACCCGCACAGATACGCAGTATTTT.

V gene TRBV24-1 combines with J gene TRBJ1-5; D gene ambiguous. The CDR3 is 14 residues long. Germline CDR1 reads KGHDR; CDR2 reads SFDVKD. The germline V and J ends were trimmed by 4 bases and 2 bases, with 8 bases remaining between them. The CDR3 protein is CATSDGRGNQPQHF. The DNA for the CDR3 is TGTGCCACCAGTGACGGTAGGGGCAATCAGCCCCAGCATTTT.

This clonotype was detected a few times. The chain recombines TRBV4-1 with TRBJ1-1; D is undetermined. CDR1 and CDR2 (germline): MGHRA, YSYEKL. The length of the CDR3 is 18 residues. Trimming shortened V by 1 base and J by 0 bases, and 18 bases separated the two germline ends. The CDR3 sequence: CASSQVGLRPSMNTEAFF. The CDR3 nucleotides read TGCGCCAGCAGCCAAGTTGGGCTGAGGCCTTCCATGAACACTGAAGCTTTCTTT.

This clonotype was seen a few times. The CDR3 coding sequence is TGTGCCAGCTCACCACCAACCAGACAGGCGAACAATGAGCAGTTCTTC. It translates to CASSPPTRQANNEQFF. The chain links TRBV18 to TRBJ2-1; perhaps TRBD1 as D (6 bases). The germline CDR1 and CDR2 sequences are KGHSH and LQKENI. The V and J ends lost 0 bases and 5 bases respectively, with 14 bases between them. The CDR3 spans 16 residues.

This chain joins TRBV7-8 and TRBJ2-1, with D perhaps TRBD1 (6 bases). The CDR3 has 15 amino acids. Germline CDR1 and CDR2: SGHVS and FQNEAQ. V lost 4 bases to trimming and J lost 2 bases, with 12 bases between them. Here the CDR3 reads CASSSHREPYNEQFF. The CDR3 nucleotides are TGTGCCAGCAGCTCGCACAGGGAGCCCTACAATGAGCAGTTCTTC.

The V gene is TRBV10-3, the J gene TRBJ1-4; TRBD1 is a possible D gene (6 bases). Germline-derived CDR1 and CDR2 are ENHRY and SYGVKD. V was trimmed by 8 bases and J by 8 bases, leaving 9 bases between them. The CDR3 spans 11 residues. Here the CDR3 reads CAISRGEKLFF. CDR3 sequence (DNA): TGTGCCATCTCCAGGGGCGAAAAACTGTTTTTT.

The rearrangement joins TRBV27 to TRBJ2-5, with 11 bases identical to TRBD2. The V segment lost 4 bases and the J segment 6 bases; nucleotides outside the gene matches: 4. There are 14 residues in the CDR3. CDR1 MNHEY and CDR2 SMNVEV come from the germline V gene (reference sequence). The CDR3 protein is CASSSETSGKTQYF. Written as DNA, the CDR3 is TGTGCCAGCAGTTCCGAGACTAGCGGGAAGACCCAGTACTTC.

V and J are TRBV24-1 and TRBJ1-5; D is unresolved. There are 12 residues in the CDR3. Per germline, CDR1 KGHDR and CDR2 SFDVKD. V lost 5 bases and J lost 5, with 6 bases in between. The CDR3 DNA reads as TGTGCCACCAGTGGGGAGGATCAGCCCCAGCATTTT. The encoded protein is CATSGEDQPQHF.

This clonotype was detected many times. V is TRBV10-3 and J is TRBJ2-7, with TRBD1 matching 12 bases. V trimming: 9 bases; J trimming: 4 bases; junction bases outside the gene matches: 7. CDR1 ENHRY and CDR2 SYGVKD come from the germline V gene. CDR3 length equals 14 residues. The CDR3 reads CAISGTGGWYEQYV. The CDR3 DNA follows: TGTGCCATTTCCGGGACAGGGGGCTGGTACGAGCAGTACGTC.

This clonotype was counted between two and nine times. The chain carries TRBV18 and TRBJ2-2, with D tentatively TRBD1 (5 bases). The V gene's germline CDR1 is KGHSH and CDR2 LQKENI. V was trimmed by 5 bases and J by 7 bases, leaving 11 bases between them. The CDR3 consists of 13 residues. CDR3 residues: CASSSQGYGELFF. The CDR3 nucleotides are TGTGCCAGCTCAAGTCAGGGATACGGGGAGCTGTTTTTT. Variable domain in full (rest from reference TRBV18 and TRBJ2-2): NAGVMQNPRHLVRRRGQEARLRCSPMKGHSHVYWYRQLPEEGLKFMVYLQKENIIDESGMPKERFSAEFPKEGPSILRIQQVVRGDSAAYFCASSSQGYGELFFGEGSRLTVL.

The chain combines TRBV2 with TRBJ1-2; TRBD1 matches at 7 bases. This CDR3 has 17 amino acids. CDR1 and CDR2 (germline): SNHLY, FYNNEI. V shed 6 bases and J 5 bases; nucleotides not matched to a gene: 18. The chain's CDR3 is CASRGLSGQVPRYGYTF. The CDR3 nucleotides are TGTGCCAGCAGGGGGTTATCTGGACAGGTCCCTCGTTATGGCTACACCTTC. The full variable domain, in which reference TRBV2 and TRBJ1-2 provide the parts outside the CDR3, is EPEVTQTPSHQVTQMGQEVILRCVPISNHLYFYWYRQILGQKVEFLVSFYNNEISEKSEIFDDQFSVERPDGSNFTLKIRSTKLEDSAMYFCASRGLSGQVPRYGYTFGSGTRLTVV.

The chain combines TRBV24-1 with TRBJ2-1; 12 bases are a match to TRBD2. This CDR3 has 21 amino acids. The V gene's germline CDR1 is KGHDR and CDR2 SFDVKD. V lost 5 bases, J lost 8 bases, and 24 bases stayed unmatched. CDR3 protein: CATSGILGTGVPSGRADEQFF. The DNA for the CDR3 is TGTGCCACCAGTGGGATCCTCGGGACAGGGGTTCCTAGCGGGAGGGCCGATGAGCAGTTCTTC.

Turning to this clonotype: This may stem from a read error, because a much larger clone lies one nucleotide away. The chain carries TRBV10-1 and TRBJ2-1; 9 nucleotides match TRBD2. The CDR3 extends over 16 amino acids. Germline V CDR1 and CDR2: WNHNN, SYGVQD (reference sequence). V shed 3 bases and J 3 bases; nucleotides not matched to a gene: 6. The CDR3, as DNA: TGCGCCAGCAGTGAAGGGACTAGCACCGACTACAATGAGCAGTTCTTC. Translating gives CASSEGTSTDYNEQFF.

This clonotype came up a few times. This sequence joins TRBV14 and TRBJ1-4; no clear D gene. V was shortened by 0 bases and J by 1 base, with 9 bases between the two germline ends. The CDR3 has 16 amino acids. Germline assignment: CDR1 SGHDN and CDR2 FVKESK. The CDR3 nucleotides are TGTGCCAGCAGCCAAGATCGCCAGAGAACTAATGAAAAACTGTTTTTT. Translation gives CASSQDRQRTNEKLFF.

A few counts support this clonotype. The V call is TRBV2, the J call TRBJ2-3; D gene uncertain. Between the trimmed V and J ends, which lost 2 bases and 2 bases, there was a span of 14 bases. The germline V gene encodes CDR1 SNHLY and CDR2 FYNNEI. There are 16 residues in the CDR3. The CDR3 bases are TGTGCCAGCAGTGAAATTCTCGGCGGATTCACAGATACGCAGTATTTT. Its translation: CASSEILGGFTDTQYF.

The chain links TRBV6-2 or TRBV6-3 to TRBJ2-2; D may be TRBD2 (6 bases). The germline V gene encodes CDR1 MNHEY and CDR2 SVGEGT. The CDR3 covers 15 residues. Trimming removed 3 bases from V and 0 bases from J, with 8 bases in between. CDR3 amino acids: CASSYWGANTGELFF. CDR3 in DNA: TGTGCCAGCAGTTATTGGGGGGCGAACACCGGGGAGCTGTTTTTT.

The rearrangement uses TRBV27 and TRBJ1-1; a possible D gene is TRBD1 (5 bases). The CDR3 is 13 residues long. Between the trimmed V and J ends, which lost 4 bases and 4 bases, there was a span of 10 bases. Germline values: CDR1 MNHEY, CDR2 SMNVEV (reference sequence). DNA of the CDR3: TGTGCCAGCAGTTGGGGGACGGGCACTGAAGCTTTCTTT. Its protein is CASSWGTGTEAFF.

The rearrangement joins TRBV24-1 to TRBJ2-1, with 14 bases that match TRBD2. CDR1 and CDR2 (germline): KGHDR, SFDVKD. The CDR3 has 17 amino acids. The ends lost 5 bases at V and 10 bases at J; junction bases unmatched: 12. This CDR3 is CATSGVSGTSGSGEQFF. As DNA, the CDR3 is TGTGCCACCAGTGGTGTTTCCGGGACTAGCGGGAGTGGGGAGCAGTTCTTC.

This clonotype showed up many times. The V and J genes are TRBV7-9 and TRBJ2-1; TRBD1 matches at 8 bases. Germline V gene sequence: CDR1 SEHNR, CDR2 FQNEAQ (reference sequence). This CDR3 has 17 residues. V was pared by 5 bases and J by 3 bases, with 12 bases of the junction left unmatched. In DNA form, the CDR3 reads TGTGCCAGCAGCCCACCGCAGGGGGCGTCTCTCTACAATGAGCAGTTCTTC. This sequence encodes CASSPPQGASLYNEQFF.